Sequencing of this TCR beta chain was carried out in a study of CD8+ T cells in alopecia areata. Regarding the study as a whole: Scalp sample sequencing also detects resident alphabeta T cells of normal skin.

Comments on this clone: What it binds is unknown.

Trimming cost V 3 bases and J 8 bases, with 10 bases left between them. Germline CDR1 and CDR2: SQVTM and ANQGSEA. This CDR3 has 11 amino acids. Following extraction, RNA underwent reverse transcription to cDNA, which served as the sequencing template. Here immunoSEQ multiplex PCR was the method, and the copy in TCRdb shows in-frame clones only, minus some. The sample records about 34,000 clones, 65% to 80% being singletons. Alopecia areata patients had lesional scalp punch biopsies and peripheral blood taken from them. Sequencing was performed on NKG2D-low CD8+ T cells sorted from blood. The sequence derives from a human donor with alopecia areata. This chain joins TRBV29-1 and TRBJ1-2; D is unclear. In DNA form, the CDR3 reads TGCAGCGTTGAGACCGGGGAAGGCTACACCTTC. Its translation is CSVETGEGYTF.